This T cell receptor (beta chain) was retrieved from a study of T cell responses to AZD1222 COVID-19 vaccine. This clone has a single count. The data were produced by immunoSEQ multiplex PCR, yet TCRdb's version contains in-frame clones alone and is incomplete. This sample has about 78,000 clones; around 90% occur once, and the top ten carry 24%. Trimming shortened V by 4 bases and J by 5 bases, and 10 bases separated the two germline ends. CDR1 is SGHRS, CDR2 YFSETQ, per germline. CDR3 size: 13 residues. The chain recombines TRBV5-1 with TRBJ2-1; D is uncertain. This sequence originates from an adult in good health. The sample was peripheral blood, taken on day 0 of AZD1222 vaccination. CDR3 residues: CASSSPLDNEQFF. For the CDR3, the DNA is TGCGCCAGCAGCAGCCCTTTAGACAATGAGCAGTTCTTC.